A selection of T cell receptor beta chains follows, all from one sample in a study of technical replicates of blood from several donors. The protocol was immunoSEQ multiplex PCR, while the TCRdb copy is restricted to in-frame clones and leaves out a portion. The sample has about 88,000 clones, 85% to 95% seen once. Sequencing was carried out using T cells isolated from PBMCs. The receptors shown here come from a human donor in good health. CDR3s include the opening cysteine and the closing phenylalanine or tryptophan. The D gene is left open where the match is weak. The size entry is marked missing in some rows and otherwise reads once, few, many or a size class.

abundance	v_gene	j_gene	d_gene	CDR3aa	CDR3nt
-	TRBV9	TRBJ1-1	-	CASSPTGLNTEAFF	TGTGCCAGCAGCCCCACAGGGCTGAACACTGAAGCTTTCTTT
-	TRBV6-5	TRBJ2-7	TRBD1	CASRDRTYEQYF	TGTGCCAGCCGGGACAGGACCTACGAGCAGTACTTC
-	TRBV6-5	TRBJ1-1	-	CASSYRRQGTEAFF	TGTGCCAGCAGTTACCGTCGTCAGGGTACTGAAGCTTTCTTT
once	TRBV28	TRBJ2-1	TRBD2	CASSRAVGLAGVSSYNEQFF	TGTGCCAGCAGTAGGGCAGTGGGACTAGCGGGAGTATCTTCCTACAATGAGCAGTTCTTC
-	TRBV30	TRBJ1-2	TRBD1	CAWSDYGQGRYGYTF	TGTGCCTGGAGTGATTACGGACAGGGACGGTATGGCTACACCTTC
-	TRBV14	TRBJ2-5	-	CASSHQGWETQYF	TGTGCCAGCAGCCACCAGGGGTGGGAGACCCAGTACTTC
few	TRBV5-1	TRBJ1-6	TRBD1	CASSLASGTADNSPLHF	TGCGCCAGCAGCTTGGCCTCTGGGACAGCCGATAATTCACCCCTCCACTTT
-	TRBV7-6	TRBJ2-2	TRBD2	CASSKAWSGGRRDSNTGELFF	TGTGCCAGCAGCAAAGCTTGGAGCGGGGGGCGACGAGATTCGAACACCGGGGAGCTGTTTTTT
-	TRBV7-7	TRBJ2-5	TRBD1	CASSLGQPGQGGETQYF	TGTGCTAGCAGCTTAGGCCAACCGGGACAGGGCGGAGAGACCCAGTACTTC
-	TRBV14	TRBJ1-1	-	CASSENLGYPNTEAFF	TGTGCCAGCAGCGAAAACCTCGGGTACCCGAACACTGAAGCTTTCTTT
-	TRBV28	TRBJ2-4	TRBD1	CASSEPGTGQNIQYF	TGTGCCAGCAGTGAACCCGGGACAGGACAAAACATTCAGTACTTC
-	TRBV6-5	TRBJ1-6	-	CASSQGRLRNSPLHF	TGTGCCAGCAGTCAGGGGCGTCTACGGAATTCACCCCTCCACTTT
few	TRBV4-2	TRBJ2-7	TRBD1	CASSQGTGPYEQYF	TGTGCCAGCAGCCAAGGGACAGGCCCCTACGAGCAGTACTTC
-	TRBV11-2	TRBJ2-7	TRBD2	CGPGLANHLYLYEQYF	TGTGGGCCGGGACTAGCGAACCACCTATACCTATACGAGCAGTACTTC
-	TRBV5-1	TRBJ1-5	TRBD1	CASSTTGESNQPQHF	TGCGCCAGCAGCACGACAGGGGAGAGCAATCAGCCCCAGCATTTT
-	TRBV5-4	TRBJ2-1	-	CASSFSAGGPLSYNEQFF	TGTGCCAGCAGCTTTTCAGCGGGTGGTCCCCTCTCCTACAATGAGCAGTTCTTC
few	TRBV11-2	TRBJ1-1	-	CASSLAEGMNTEAFF	TGTGCCAGCAGCTTAGCAGAGGGTATGAACACTGAAGCTTTCTTT
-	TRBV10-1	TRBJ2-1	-	CASSDTLSYNEQFF	TGCGCCAGCAGTGATACATTGTCCTACAATGAGCAGTTCTTC
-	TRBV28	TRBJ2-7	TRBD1	CASSPERGLEQYF	TGTGCCAGCAGTCCCGAAAGGGGGCTCGAGCAGTACTTC
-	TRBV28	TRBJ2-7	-	CASSRLYRRTVNEQYF	TGTGCCAGCAGCAGACTTTACCGAAGGACAGTTAACGAGCAGTACTTC
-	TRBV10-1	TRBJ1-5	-	CASSASGFQPQHF	TGCGCCAGCAGTGCGTCCGGGTTCCAGCCCCAGCATTTT
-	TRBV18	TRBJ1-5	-	CASSPSRGGPNQPQHF	TGTGCCAGCTCACCTTCTCGAGGGGGACCCAATCAGCCCCAGCATTTT
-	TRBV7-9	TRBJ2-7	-	CASSLDPGGSDEQYF	TGTGCCAGCAGCTTAGATCCGGGGGGCTCGGACGAGCAGTACTTC
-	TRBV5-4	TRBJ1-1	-	CASSDDTWNTEAFF	TGTGCCAGCAGCGACGACACCTGGAACACTGAAGCTTTCTTT
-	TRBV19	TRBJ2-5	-	CASSILGVQETQYF	TGTGCCAGTAGTATCCTCGGAGTACAAGAGACCCAGTACTTC
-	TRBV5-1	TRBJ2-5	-	CASSLASKLDIGGAGETQYF	TGCGCCAGCAGCTTGGCCTCGAAATTAGATATAGGGGGGGCCGGGGAGACCCAGTACTTC
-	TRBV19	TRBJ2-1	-	CATSQGTYNEQFF	TGTGCCACTTCCCAGGGAACTTACAATGAGCAGTTCTTC
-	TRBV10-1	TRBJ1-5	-	CASSDGGVGQPQHF	TGCGCCAGCAGTGATGGGGGGGTTGGTCAGCCCCAGCATTTT
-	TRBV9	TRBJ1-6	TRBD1	CASRSSIPLDRLLSSYNSPLHF	TGTGCCAGCAGGAGCTCAATCCCCCTGGACAGGCTTTTGAGCTCCTATAATTCACCCCTCCACTTT
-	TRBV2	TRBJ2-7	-	CASKSGYEQYF	TGTGCCAGCAAGTCAGGATACGAGCAGTACTTC
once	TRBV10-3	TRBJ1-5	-	CAISEFPGGEQPQHF	TGTGCCATCAGTGAGTTCCCAGGAGGCGAACAGCCCCAGCATTTT
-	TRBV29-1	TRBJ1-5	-	CSAGAGNQPQHF	TGCAGCGCTGGGGCAGGCAATCAGCCCCAGCATTTT
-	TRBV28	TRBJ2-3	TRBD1	CASSSIKTGFKTAAQYF	TGTGCCAGCAGTTCTATAAAGACAGGGTTTAAGACGGCGGCGCAGTATTTT
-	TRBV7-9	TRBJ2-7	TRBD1	CASSLGGGSFPYEQYF	TGTGCCAGCAGCTTAGGAGGGGGCTCCTTTCCCTACGAGCAGTACTTC
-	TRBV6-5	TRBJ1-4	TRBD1	CASSTSTGGMEKLFF	TGTGCCAGCAGTACCTCGACAGGGGGGATGGAAAAACTGTTTTTT
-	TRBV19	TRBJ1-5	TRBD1	CASSPLLGTGANQPQHF	TGTGCCAGTAGTCCCCTCCTCGGGACAGGGGCAAATCAGCCCCAGCATTTT
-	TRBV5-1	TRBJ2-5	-	CASSVGDTQETQYF	TGCGCCAGCAGCGTTGGGGACACTCAAGAGACCCAGTACTTC
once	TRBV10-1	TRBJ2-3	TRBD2	CASSATSDPSTDTQYF	TGCGCCAGCAGTGCAACTAGCGACCCTAGCACAGATACGCAGTATTTT
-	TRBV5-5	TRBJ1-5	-	CASSLVLFSNQPQHF	TGTGCCAGCAGCTTGGTTTTATTTAGCAATCAGCCCCAGCATTTT
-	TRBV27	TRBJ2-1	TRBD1	CASSFIFRDRGLNEQFF	TGTGCCAGCAGTTTTATCTTTCGGGACAGGGGGCTCAATGAGCAGTTCTTC
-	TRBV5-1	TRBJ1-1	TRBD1	CASSGQGLGTEAFF	TGCGCCAGCAGCGGACAGGGTTTGGGCACTGAAGCTTTCTTT